Each of the 22 T cell receptor beta chains below was sequenced from the same sample in a study of technical replicates of blood from a few donors (dated by TCRdb to about 2017). The protocol used for the library was the immunoSEQ multiplex PCR assay. Entries here come from immuneACCESS through TCRdb and include only in-frame sequences with V and J called. Some clones fail to appear in such tables; in the studies checked, an unresolved V gene covers under half of the shortfall, and the cause of the remainder is unknown. Across this sample there are over 55,000 clones, with around 92% seen only once. The ten most abundant clones make up about 3.9% of the sample. Sequencing was done on a sample of PBMCs. The receptors were gathered from a human donor in good health. Some clones in this sample may be carry-over from other donors' samples.

The rearrangement uses TRBV5-1 and TRBJ2-1; D perhaps matches TRBD1 (6 bases). From germline, CDR1 is SGHRS and CDR2 YFSETQ. Trimming removed 4 bases at V and 10 bases at J, with 12 bases between. This CDR3 contains 12 residues. CDR3 residues: CASSNYREEQFF. The DNA of the CDR3 is TGCGCCAGCAGCAATTACAGGGAAGAGCAGTTCTTC.

The chain employs TRBV4-3 and TRBJ1-1, with no clear D. Germline V lookup: CDR1 LGHNA, CDR2 YSLEER. The CDR3 runs to 14 residues. The V end was cut by 3 bases, the J end by 11 bases, with 19 bases between. The CDR3 bases are TGCGCCAGCAGCCAGATCGGGAGGCCTGGAAGCGCTTTCTTT. Its protein is CASSQIGRPGSAFF.

The rearrangement links TRBV4-1 to TRBJ2-1; tentative D call: TRBD2 (5 bases). The germline V and J ends were trimmed by 3 bases and 10 bases, with 10 bases remaining between them. The CDR3 has 12 residues. Germline CDR1 is MGHRA and CDR2 is YSYEKL. CDR3 nucleotides: TGCGCCAGCAGCCAGCCCGGGATGGAGCAGTTCTTC. Translation: CASSQPGMEQFF.

This clone was seen just once. The chain recombines TRBV7-6 with TRBJ2-7; 8 positions agree with TRBD2. V trimming: 5 bases; J trimming: 7 bases; junction bases outside the gene matches: 7. Germline CDR1 is SGHVS and CDR2 is FNYEAQ. The CDR3 sequence is 13 residues long. CDR3 DNA: TGTGCCAGCAGCCTGGGGACTAGGCGAGAGCAGTACTTC. Encoded protein: CASSLGTRREQYF. The complete variable domain, with remaining parts taken from reference TRBV7-6 and TRBJ2-7, reads GAGVSQSPRYKVTKRGQDVALRCDPISGHVSLYWYRQALGQGPEFLTYFNYEAQQDKSGLPNDRFSAERPEGSISTLTIQRTEQRDSAMYRCASSLGTRREQYFGPGTRLTVT.

V is TRBV6-1 and J is TRBJ2-5; 8 nucleotides line up with TRBD1. Germline CDR1 reads MNHNS; CDR2 reads SASEGT. The CDR3 totals 15 residues. Trimming cost V 4 bases and J 5 bases; bases outside gene matches: 9. CDR3 sequence reads: CASSAWTGPRETQYF. The DNA for the CDR3 is TGTGCCAGCAGTGCCTGGACAGGGCCTAGGGAGACCCAGTACTTC.

This clone was recorded only once. The gene calls are TRBV5-6 and TRBJ1-2; 11 bases are shared with TRBD1. CDR3 length equals 15 residues. V dropped 4 bases and J dropped 4; count of bases not matched to a gene: 6. Looked up from germline, CDR1 is SGHDT and CDR2 is YYEEEE. This CDR3 is CASSADRGLTYGYTF. The CDR3 DNA is TGTGCCAGCAGCGCGGACAGGGGGCTAACCTATGGCTACACCTTC.

This chain uses TRBV7-2 with TRBJ2-2; D remains unclear. Germline V gene data show CDR1 as SGHTA and CDR2 as FQGNSA. With 1 base removed from V and 0 bases from J, the gap between germline ends came to 9 bases. The CDR3 consists of 16 residues. The CDR3 reads CASSLVSVANTGELFF. DNA for the CDR3: TGTGCCAGCAGCTTAGTTTCGGTCGCGAACACCGGGGAGCTGTTTTTT.

The gene calls are TRBV7-6 and TRBJ2-5; 9 nucleotides agree with TRBD1. The CDR3 contains 14 residues. Germline V CDR1 and CDR2: SGHVS, FNYEAQ. Germline trimming cut 6 bases from V and 5 bases from J; bases unmatched to any gene: 7. The CDR3, as DNA: TGTGCCAGCAGTCCCGGGACAGGGCGGGAGACCCAGTACTTC. The encoded protein is CASSPGTGRETQYF.

V and J are TRBV2 and TRBJ1-6; 7 nucleotides match TRBD1. The V segment lost 10 bases and the J segment 9 bases; nucleotides outside the gene matches: 12. Looked up from germline, CDR1 is SNHLY and CDR2 is FYNNEI. The CDR3 totals 14 residues. CDR3 in amino acids: CATRDRVSGSPLHF. As DNA, the CDR3 is TGTGCCACCAGGGACAGAGTCTCGGGTTCACCCCTCCACTTT.

This clone was recorded only once. This sequence joins TRBV4-2 and TRBJ2-1; 9 positions match TRBD2. V lost 5 bases and J lost 8; bases outside the gene matches: 10. This CDR3 is built from 15 residues. Looked up from germline, CDR1 is LGHNA and CDR2 is YNFKEQ. In DNA form, the CDR3 reads TGTGCCAGCAGCACGGCGGGAGGGGGTGCGGATGAGCAGTTCTTC. As protein: CASSTAGGGADEQFF.

CDR3 amino acids: CASSVTSGYNEQFF. Written as DNA, the CDR3 is TGTGCCAGCAGTGTGACTAGCGGGTACAATGAGCAGTTCTTC. This chain joins TRBV6-4 and TRBJ2-1; 10 nucleotides agree with TRBD2. J lost 4 bases, V lost 4 bases, and 1 base had no gene match. CDR3 length: 14 amino acids. The germline V gene has CDR1 MRHNA and CDR2 SNTAGT.

The chain carries TRBV6-1 and TRBJ1-3, with D perhaps TRBD1 (6 bases). Germline CDR1 is MNHNS and CDR2 is SASEGT. The V end was cut by 6 bases, the J end by 2 bases, with 11 bases between. CDR3 length equals 14 residues. The CDR3 reads CASREQGTGNTIYF. Written as DNA, the CDR3 is TGTGCCAGCAGGGAACAGGGAACTGGAAACACCATATATTTT.

The rearrangement links TRBV12-1 to TRBJ2-2; the D call of TRBD2 is as the table states it, not checked on the DNA. TRBV12-1 is labeled a pseudogene. The CDR3 sequence is 13 residues long. CDR3 sequence reads: CASSCKFTGELFF. CDR3 nucleotides: TGTGCCAGCAGCTGTAAATTCACCGGGGAGCTGTTTTTT.

V and J are TRBV5-1 and TRBJ2-3; tentative D call: TRBD1 (6 bases). This CDR3 contains 16 residues. Germline-derived CDR1 and CDR2 are SGHRS and YFSETQ. Trimming took 4 bases from V and 1 from J, leaving 16 bases between them. The CDR3, as DNA: TGCGCCAGCAGCGCTTGGGGGCCAGGAGGCACAGATACGCAGTATTTT. Its protein is CASSAWGPGGTDTQYF.

The genes are TRBV6-6 and TRBJ2-7; D perhaps matches TRBD2 (5 bases). The CDR3 loop spans 15 amino acids. Trimming left V 5 bases short and J 3 bases short, with 17 bases between. CDR1 and CDR2 (germline): MNHNY, SVGAGI (reference sequence). The CDR3 coding sequence is TGTGCCAGCAGTACCTCTCCGGGGTTTGACTACGAGCAGTACTTC. Translated: CASSTSPGFDYEQYF.

This clone was detected only once. The chain uses TRBV7-2 and TRBJ2-7; D remains unclear. CDR1 and CDR2 (germline): SGHTA, FQGNSA. The ends were cut back, 8 bases at V and 2 bases at J, with 16 bases in the middle. This CDR3 region has 14 residues. In DNA form, the CDR3 reads TGTGCCAGCCGTGACACGGTCTTCGCCTACGAGCAGTACTTC. Protein: CASRDTVFAYEQYF. Together with reference TRBV7-2 and TRBJ2-7, the CDR3 gives the full variable domain: GAGVSQSPSNKVTEKGKDVELRCDPISGHTALYWYRQSLGQGLEFLIYFQGNSAPDKSGLPSDRFSAERTGGSVSTLTIQRTQQEDSAVYLCASRDTVFAYEQYFGPGTRLTVT.

This clone was counted once. Other DNA sequences in the sample encode the same CDR3. This chain joins TRBV7-9 and TRBJ2-3; D is undetermined. The CDR3 length is 12 residues. V was clipped by 5 bases and J by 0 bases, with 3 bases between them. Germline V gives CDR1 SEHNR, CDR2 FQNEAQ (reference sequence). Here the CDR3 reads CASSQSTDTQYF. The CDR3 nucleotides are TGTGCCAGCAGCCAGAGCACAGATACGCAGTATTTT. The whole variable domain, filled in from reference TRBV7-9 and TRBJ2-3, reads DTGVSQNPRHKITKRGQNVTFRCDPISEHNRLYWYRQTLGQGPEFLTYFQNEAQLEKSRLLSDRFSAERPKGSFSTLEIQRTEQGDSAMYLCASSQSTDTQYFGPGTRLTVL.

The V gene is TRBV5-1, the J gene TRBJ2-3, with D hard to call. From germline, CDR1 is SGHRS and CDR2 YFSETQ. Trimming cost V 0 bases and J 2 bases, with 10 bases left between them. This CDR3 is built from 15 residues. The CDR3 protein is CASSLAPLPTDTQYF. CDR3 coding DNA: TGCGCCAGCAGCTTGGCCCCTCTCCCCACAGATACGCAGTATTTT.

The chain employs TRBV6-6 and TRBJ1-1; a weak D match, TRBD1 (5 bases). V dropped 3 bases and J dropped 8 bases, with 13 bases sitting between them. The CDR3 length is 13 residues. Germline lookup yields CDR1 MNHNY and CDR2 SVGAGI (reference sequence). The CDR3 loop reads CASSYLGTREAFF. DNA of the CDR3: TGTGCCAGCAGTTATTTGGGGACTAGAGAAGCTTTCTTT.

The chain carries TRBV6-5 and TRBJ2-7; D is perhaps TRBD1 (6 bases). Between the trimmed V and J ends, which lost 6 bases and 1 base, there was a span of 10 bases. Per germline, CDR1 MNHEY and CDR2 SVGAGI. This CDR3 region has 13 residues. CDR3 region: CASSNTGSYEQYF. DNA for the CDR3: TGTGCCAGCAGCAACACAGGGTCCTACGAGCAGTACTTC.

V usage is TRBV9 and J usage is TRBJ2-3; TRBD2 agrees at 9 bases. V lost 0 bases and J lost 4; bases outside the gene matches: 6. Germline lookup yields CDR1 SGDLS and CDR2 YYNGEE. The CDR3 consists of 16 residues. CDR3 amino acids: CASSVEGLAFSDTQYF. As DNA, the CDR3 is TGTGCCAGCAGCGTAGAGGGACTAGCATTTTCAGATACGCAGTATTTT.

J is TRBJ2-1 and V is TRBV7-8; perhaps TRBD2 as D (5 bases). V shed 5 bases and J shed 0 bases, with 11 bases lying between them. This CDR3 region has 15 residues. CDR1 is SGHVS and CDR2 is FQNEAQ in the germline V gene. The CDR3 sequence is CASSGGFSSYNEQFF. Written as DNA, the CDR3 is TGTGCCAGCAGCGGCGGGTTCAGCTCCTACAATGAGCAGTTCTTC. Using reference TRBV7-8 and TRBJ2-1 for the parts outside the CDR3, the full variable domain is GAGVSQSPRYKVAKRGQDVALRCDPISGHVSLFWYQQALGQGPEFLTYFQNEAQLDKSGLPSDRFFAERPEGSVSTLKIQRTQQEDSAVYLCASSGGFSSYNEQFFGPGTRLTVL.